This record covers a single T cell receptor (beta chain). Its antigen is unknown. The germline V gene encodes CDR1 MDHEN and CDR2 SYDVKM. The CDR3 holds 18 amino acids from the cysteine to the phenylalanine. The DNA sequence is not available. HCMV serostatus was determined by detecting HCMV-specific IgG in serum with a commercial ELISA kit. Ficoll density gradient centrifugation was used to isolate peripheral blood mononuclear cells from blood. The sequencing machine was an Illumina HiSeq 2000. 5'RACE template switching, by which a universal primer site and unique molecular identifiers were added, was used to make TCR beta cDNA libraries. cDNA synthesis was primed from the TCR beta constant segment and was followed by two successive PCR amplification steps. The study's own analysis went as follows. MIGEC handled demultiplexing of the reads and grouping by UMI, while MiTCR was used to assemble and quantify clonotypes. To remove erroneous sequences, TCR cDNA sequences were retained only when supported by two or more reads. The tcR package was used for downstream repertoire analysis, and clonotypes were matched across fractions by CDR3 nucleotide sequence plus V segment. VDJmatch was used to annotate antigen specificity against VDJdb, with one amino acid substitution allowed in CDR3. The reads were reprocessed in TCRdb, with one entry per CDR3 protein sequence and no accompanying DNA. The V and J calls reflect TCRdb's pipeline rather than the authors' work. This sample's table has entries for about 380,000 distinct CDR3 sequences. Of the sample, over 4% falls within the top ten clones.

This specimen belongs to a study of T cells expressing NK-cell markers (dated by TCRdb to 2020 to 2022). For the wider study: TCR beta-chain repertoires were profiled in sorted CD3+CD56+NKG2C+, CD3+CD56+NKG2C- and CD3+CD56-NKG2C+ T-cell subsets from eight donors. The libraries were sequenced on Illumina HiSeq 2000/2500, MiSeq or NextSeq, producing 2 x 150 bp reads. Randomly selected healthy volunteers, three men and five women, were used as the eight sequenced donors. Of the eight sequenced donors, seven were found to be HCMV-seropositive and one was found to be HCMV-seronegative. Broader findings and caveats from the paper: Whether the expanded NKG2C-expressing T cell clones were specific for HCMV antigens was left unclear. Those dominant clonotypes were again the most abundant among CD3+CD56-NKG2C+ cells in a few donors, at about 25-60.1%. In over 5 donors, the dominant CD3+CD56+NKG2C+ clonotypes were among the top 10 CD8+ clonotypes and accounted for roughly 1.0-8% of CD8+ T cells.

This TCR was sampled from a man aged 18-75 years in good health. Sequencing used blood T cells: a sorted CD56 or NKG2C T cell subset, CD4+ or CD8+ T cells, or bulk PBMC T cells (not recorded which). The chain couples TRBV28 to TRBJ2-3; the TCRdb D gene call, TRBD2, has no DNA to confirm it. The CDR3 is CASNRLAGGFRDTDTQYF.